The 13 T cell receptor beta chains presented below share a single source sample, sequenced in a study of blood T cell repertoires in COVID-19. Sequenced by immunoSEQ multiplex PCR; TCRdb stores in-frame clones only, minus some. The sample lists about 38,000 clones; roughly 88% were seen once. Material for sequencing was peripheral blood. These receptors came from a man aged 65 to 79 with active COVID-19.

J is TRBJ2-7 and V is TRBV6-1, with TRBD1 matching over 10 bases. Germline CDR1 and CDR2: MNHNS and SASEGT. This CDR3 has 18 amino acids. Trimming cost V 1 base and J 4 bases; bases outside gene matches: 13. The DNA of the CDR3 is TGTGCCAGCAGTGAAGGGTCCAGGACAGGGGGACTTGGTTACGAGCAGTACTTC. Protein: CASSEGSRTGGLGYEQYF.

CDR3 amino acids: CASSTGPVPEAFF. CDR3 sequence (DNA): TGTGCCAGCAGCACGGGTCCGGTTCCTGAAGCTTTCTTT. The V call is TRBV7-9, the J call TRBJ1-1; D gene uncertain. Germline lookup yields CDR1 SEHNR and CDR2 FQNEAQ (reference sequence). Between the trimmed V and J ends, which lost 5 bases and 6 bases, there was a span of 13 bases. This CDR3 is built from 13 residues.

In its sample, this clone was seen once. The gene calls are TRBV4-1 and TRBJ1-2; D unresolved. V lost 0 bases to trimming and J lost 5 bases, with 7 bases between them. Germline loops: CDR1 MGHRA, CDR2 YSYEKL. The CDR3 is made up of 13 amino acids. The chain's CDR3 is CASSQDGQYGYTF. The CDR3 DNA is TGCGCCAGCAGCCAAGATGGCCAATATGGCTACACCTTC.

The chain couples TRBV5-1 to TRBJ2-1; TRBD2 matches 13 bases. There are 17 residues in the CDR3. J gave up 2 bases and V 4 bases, and 6 bases lay outside the gene matches. Germline CDR1 reads SGHRS; CDR2 reads YFSETQ. CDR3 DNA sequence: TGCGCCAGCAGCCTAACTAGCGGGGGGGCCGCCTACAATGAGCAGTTCTTC. Protein product: CASSLTSGGAAYNEQFF. The whole variable domain, remainder taken from reference TRBV5-1 and TRBJ2-1, is KAGVTQTPRYLIKTRGQQVTLSCSPISGHRSVSWYQQTPGQGLQFLFEYFSETQRNKGNFPGRFSGRQFSNSRSEMNVSTLELGDSALYLCASSLTSGGAAYNEQFFGPGTRLTVL.

This sequence joins TRBV5-1 and TRBJ2-5; D is perhaps TRBD2 (5 bases). The CDR3 sequence is 13 residues long. Trimming removed 4 bases at V and 1 base at J, with 8 bases between. CDR1 and CDR2 from the germline V gene are SGHRS and YFSETQ. As DNA, the CDR3 is TGCGCCAGCAGCGAGGGTTTCCAAGAGACCCAGTACTTC. As protein: CASSEGFQETQYF.

The V gene is TRBV4-1, the J gene TRBJ1-2; D perhaps matches TRBD1 (5 bases). Germline loops: CDR1 MGHRA, CDR2 YSYEKL. The CDR3 consists of 16 residues. The V end lost 1 base, the J end lost 8 bases, and 20 bases lay between the germline ends. This chain's CDR3 is CASSQAARAASRGYTF. DNA of the CDR3: TGCGCCAGCAGCCAAGCGGCCAGGGCCGCCTCTAGGGGCTACACCTTC.

The chain employs TRBV7-2 and TRBJ2-2; TRBD1 might be the D (5 bases). V was cut by 6 bases and J by 3 bases, with 11 bases left in between. Germline CDR1 and CDR2: SGHTA and FQGNSA. This CDR3 spans 14 amino acids. CDR3 in amino acids: CASRPDSHTGELFF. The CDR3 nucleotides read TGTGCCAGCAGACCTGACAGTCACACCGGGGAGCTGTTTTTT.

This CDR3 is CASSLTGQGWYEQYF. DNA for the CDR3: TGTGCCAGCAGTTTAACCGGACAGGGGTGGTACGAGCAGTACTTC. The rearrangement joins TRBV27 to TRBJ2-7, with 9 bases matching TRBD1. Germline lookup yields CDR1 MNHEY and CDR2 SMNVEV (reference sequence). The J segment lost 4 bases and the V segment lost 2 bases, leaving 6 bases of the junction unmatched. This CDR3 spans 15 amino acids.

The V call is TRBV5-1, the J call TRBJ2-7; 9 bases match TRBD2. The CDR3 has 16 residues. Germline CDR1 and CDR2: SGHRS and YFSETQ. Trimming removed 2 bases from V and 0 bases from J; junction bases left unmatched: 6. The CDR3 loop is CASSLNRGRASYEQYF. The CDR3 bases are TGCGCCAGCAGCTTAAATCGCGGGAGGGCCTCCTACGAGCAGTACTTC.

The chain is built from TRBV7-3 and TRBJ1-1; D is possibly TRBD1 (5 bases). V lost 5 bases and J 3 bases, leaving 22 bases between the germline ends. There are 17 residues in the CDR3. Germline V CDR1 and CDR2: SGHTA, FQGTGA. CDR3 amino acids: CASSPGWVRPIDTEAFF. The CDR3 bases are TGTGCCAGCAGCCCAGGGTGGGTCAGACCTATTGACACTGAAGCTTTCTTT.

The gene calls are TRBV29-1 and TRBJ1-2, with D hard to call. Germline CDR1 SQVTM, CDR2 ANQGSEA. CDR3 length: 14 residues. With 0 bases removed from V and 7 bases from J, the gap between germline ends came to 15 bases. The DNA for the CDR3 is TGCAGCGTTGAAGACAGACCGGAGCATCTTGGCTACACCTTC. This codes for CSVEDRPEHLGYTF.

The rearrangement uses TRBV2 and TRBJ2-7, with 7 positions matching TRBD1. Germline CDR1 SNHLY, CDR2 FYNNEI. V trimming: 6 bases; J trimming: 0 bases; junction bases outside the gene matches: 11. The CDR3 has 16 amino acids. This CDR3 is CASSPRTGIHSYEQYF. The CDR3, as DNA: TGTGCCAGCAGCCCCCGGACAGGCATCCACTCCTACGAGCAGTACTTC.

V is TRBV6-5 and J is TRBJ2-3; D is unresolved. CDR3 length equals 15 residues. V was pared by 2 bases and J by 3 bases, with 12 bases between. Looked up from germline, CDR1 is MNHEY and CDR2 is SVGAGI. The CDR3 bases are TGTGCCAGCAGTTACCCAGCCCTCGGGACAGATACGCAGTATTTT. Its translation is CASSYPALGTDTQYF.